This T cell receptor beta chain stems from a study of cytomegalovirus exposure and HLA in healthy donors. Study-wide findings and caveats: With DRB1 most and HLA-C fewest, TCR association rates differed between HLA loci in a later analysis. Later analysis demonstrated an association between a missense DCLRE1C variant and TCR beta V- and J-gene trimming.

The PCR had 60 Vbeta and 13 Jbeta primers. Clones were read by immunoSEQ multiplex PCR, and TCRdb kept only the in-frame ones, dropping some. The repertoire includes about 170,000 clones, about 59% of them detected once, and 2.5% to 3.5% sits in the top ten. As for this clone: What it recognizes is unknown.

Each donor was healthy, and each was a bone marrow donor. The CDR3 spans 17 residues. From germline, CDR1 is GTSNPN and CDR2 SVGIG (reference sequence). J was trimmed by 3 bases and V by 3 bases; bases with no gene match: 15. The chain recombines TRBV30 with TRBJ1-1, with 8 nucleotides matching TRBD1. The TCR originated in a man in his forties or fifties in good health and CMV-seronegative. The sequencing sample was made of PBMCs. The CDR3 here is CAWRPPGQGAIYTEAFF. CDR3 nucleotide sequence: TGTGCCTGGAGGCCCCCTGGGCAGGGGGCGATATACACTGAAGCTTTCTTT.